These 15 T cell receptor beta chains came from one sample sequenced in a study of cytomegalovirus exposure and HLA in healthy donors. 13 Jbeta primers and 60 Vbeta primers were used for the PCR. Generated by immunoSEQ multiplex PCR, the TCRdb table keeps only in-frame clones and is missing some. The sample consists of about 160,000 clones, approximately 85% of them appearing once. Sequencing was done on a sample of PBMCs. The receptors were gathered from a man aged 18 to 30 in good health and CMV-seropositive.

The CDR3 coding sequence is TGTGCCAGCAGCCAACAGGAGGGTTCCTATAATTCACCCCTCCACTTT. This gives the protein CASSQQEGSYNSPLHF. The chain joins TRBV4-2 to TRBJ1-6, with D unresolved. Germline V CDR1 and CDR2: LGHNA, YNFKEQ. The CDR3 is 16 amino acids. V dropped 2 bases and J dropped 1 base, with 9 bases sitting between them.

The gene calls are TRBV18 and TRBJ1-5, with TRBD1 as a possible D gene (5 bases). V lost 3 bases and J 6 bases, leaving 18 bases between the germline ends. The V gene's germline CDR1 is KGHSH and CDR2 LQKENI. This CDR3 is built from 16 residues. The CDR3 reads CASSPNRPGGGQPQHF. CDR3 bases: TGTGCCAGCTCACCGAACAGACCCGGGGGTGGTCAGCCCCAGCATTTT. Full variable domain (rest looked up from reference TRBV18 and TRBJ1-5): NAGVMQNPRHLVRRRGQEARLRCSPMKGHSHVYWYRQLPEEGLKFMVYLQKENIIDESGMPKERFSAEFPKEGPSILRIQQVVRGDSAAYFCASSPNRPGGGQPQHFGDGTRLSIL.

This clone has a single count. The chain couples TRBV7-9 to TRBJ2-7; TRBD2 matches at 7 bases. CDR3 length: 16 amino acids. V shed 1 base, J shed 3 bases, and the junction held 9 bases outside the gene matches. Germline lookup yields CDR1 SEHNR and CDR2 FQNEAQ (reference sequence). CDR3 protein: CASSLDIYGTIYEQYF. CDR3 sequence (DNA): TGTGCCAGCAGCTTAGATATTTACGGGACTATCTACGAGCAGTACTTC.

The chain carries TRBV4-2 and TRBJ1-1; D is unresolved. The CDR3 sequence is 12 residues long. Germline CDR1 reads LGHNA; CDR2 reads YNFKEQ. V lost 4 bases and J 1 base, leaving 4 bases between the germline ends. As DNA, the CDR3 is TGTGCCAGCAGCCGACAGAACACTGAAGCTTTCTTT. Translation: CASSRQNTEAFF.

This sequence joins TRBV19 and TRBJ2-1; TRBD2 matches at 8 bases. The CDR3 covers 16 residues. CDR1 and CDR2 from the germline V gene are LNHDA and SQIVND (reference sequence). J lost 8 bases, V lost 1 base, and 10 bases had no gene match. CDR3 protein: CASSIAVGGGTYEQFF. CDR3 DNA: TGTGCCAGTAGTATAGCTGTCGGGGGGGGGACGTATGAGCAGTTCTTC.

The genes are TRBV4-2 and TRBJ2-7; D may be TRBD1 (5 bases). The CDR3 is 16 amino acids. In germline, CDR1 is LGHNA, CDR2 YNFKEQ. Trimming stripped 0 bases from V and 4 bases from J, with 16 bases between. The CDR3 DNA reads TGTGCCAGCAGCCAAGATGGGGCACTATCATCATACGAGCAGTACTTC. Translation gives CASSQDGALSSYEQYF.

The gene calls are TRBV10-3 and TRBJ2-7; TRBD2 might be the D (6 bases). Germline V lookup: CDR1 ENHRY, CDR2 SYGVKD. This CDR3 is 16 amino acids long. V shed 2 bases and J shed 3 bases, with 17 bases lying between them. The CDR3 reads CAISEGRNGGRYEQYF. The CDR3 nucleotides are TGTGCCATCAGTGAGGGCCGTAACGGGGGACGCTACGAGCAGTACTTC.

This clone came up a few times. V and J are TRBV5-8 and TRBJ1-1; the D is unclear. Trimming cost V 0 bases and J 1 base, with 7 bases left between them. The germline CDR1 and CDR2 sequences are SGHTS and YDEGEE. The CDR3 runs 14 residues. The CDR3 sequence is CASSLVMRNTEAFF. Here the CDR3 DNA reads TGTGCCAGCAGCTTGGTTATGAGGAACACTGAAGCTTTCTTT.

This chain uses TRBV9 with TRBJ2-1, with D possibly matching TRBD2 (6 bases). V was trimmed by 0 bases and J by 4 bases, leaving 14 bases between them. There are 16 residues in the CDR3. Germline V gene sequence: CDR1 SGDLS, CDR2 YYNGEE. CDR3 in amino acids: CASSVEGGDLYNEQFF. DNA for the CDR3: TGTGCCAGCAGCGTAGAGGGCGGGGATCTTTACAATGAGCAGTTCTTC.

V is TRBV9 and J is TRBJ1-1; D not certain. The CDR3 extends over 14 amino acids. Trimming removed 0 bases at V and 0 bases at J, with 6 bases between. Germline V CDR1 and CDR2: SGDLS, YYNGEE. The CDR3 loop reads CASSVDRMNTEAFF. The CDR3 bases are TGTGCCAGCAGCGTAGACAGAATGAACACTGAAGCTTTCTTT. Supplemented by reference TRBV9 and TRBJ1-1, the full variable domain reads DSGVTQTPKHLITATGQRVTLRCSPRSGDLSVYWYQQSLDQGLQFLIQYYNGEERAKGNILERFSAQQFPDLHSELNLSSLELGDSALYFCASSVDRMNTEAFFGQGTRLTVV.

The chain employs TRBV30 and TRBJ2-7; the match to TRBD1 covers 7 bases. Germline V CDR1 and CDR2: GTSNPN, SVGIG (reference sequence). V was pared by 3 bases and J by 3 bases, with 5 bases of the junction left unmatched. This CDR3 is 13 amino acids long. DNA of the CDR3: TGTGCCTGGAGGATCTCAGGGGGCTACGAGCAGTACTTC. This codes for CAWRISGGYEQYF.

This CDR3 reads CASSLAAGGDAPSYEQYF. The CDR3 DNA sequence: TGTGCCAGCAGCTTGGCCGCAGGGGGCGATGCCCCCTCCTACGAGCAGTACTTC. The chain links TRBV5-8 to TRBJ2-7, with TRBD1 identical over 8 bases. This CDR3 comprises 18 residues. Germline CDR1 is SGHTS and CDR2 is YDEGEE. V lost 0 bases to trimming and J lost 0 bases; unmatched junction nucleotides: 11.

This clone was found once. The rearrangement uses TRBV7-2 and TRBJ2-1; the D gene is possibly TRBD1 (5 bases). The CDR3 extends over 17 amino acids. The ends were cut back, 0 bases at V and 8 bases at J, with 20 bases in the middle. CDR1 and CDR2 from the germline V gene are SGHTA and FQGNSA. The CDR3 bases are TGTGCCAGCAGCTTAGCCCCCTGGGGCTCGGGTAATGATGAGCAGTTCTTC. As protein: CASSLAPWGSGNDEQFF.

The CDR3 sequence is CASSLGRVLEQFF. CDR3 bases: TGTGCCAGCAGCTTAGGACGGGTTTTAGAGCAGTTCTTC. The rearrangement links TRBV7-2 to TRBJ2-1; D gene unclear. V shed 1 base and J shed 10 bases, with 11 bases lying between them. Per germline, CDR1 SGHTA and CDR2 FQGNSA. The CDR3 spans 13 residues.

V is TRBV4-1 and J is TRBJ1-1, with TRBD1 matching 8 bases. The CDR3 is 12 amino acids. Germline CDR1 reads MGHRA; CDR2 reads YSYEKL. The V segment lost 4 bases and the J segment 11 bases; nucleotides outside the gene matches: 6. As DNA, the CDR3 is TGCGCCAGCAGCCTTGGACAGGGCGCTGCTTTCTTT. Its translation is CASSLGQGAAFF.